This TCR beta chain was identified during a study of blood T cells in healthy people across ages. Overall study findings and caveats: Relative to aged donors, long-lived donors carried more naive CD4+ cells and displayed higher diversity. PBMC samples, being unsorted, prevented any conclusive comparison of naive and antigen-experienced cells.

The germline gives CDR1 MNHNY, CDR2 SVGAGI (reference sequence). CDR3 size: 15 residues. Sample-barcoded 5' priming and a J-beta primer mix drove a second PCR of roughly 7 to 11 cycles. Each cDNA molecule, via a template-switch adaptor with 12 random nucleotides, was tagged. A single record per CDR3 protein comes from TCRdb applying MiXCR to the 5' RACE reads. This sample has fewer than 2 million distinct CDR3 sequences, with 39% found just once. Samples had at least 7 million PBMCs isolated from them. Remarks on this clonotype: The antigen is not known. One end of the junction fails to match germline, which may point to a read error.

The rearrangement joins TRBV6-6 to TRBJ2-7; D unresolved. The clonotype comes from a human donor in good health. The sequenced sample was blood. The CDR3 is CASSPSRPSSHEQYF. CDR3 bases: TGTGCCAGCAGTCCCTCTCGCCCCAGCTCCCACGAGCAGTACTTC.